Shown below are 7 T cell receptor beta chains from a single sample sequenced in a study of blood T cell repertoires in COVID-19. Only in-frame clones appear in the TCRdb table, and some are missing; sequencing was by immunoSEQ multiplex PCR. The sample lists fewer than 250,000 clones, around nine tenths occurring once. Sequenced: peripheral blood. The receptors derive from a man between 60 and 75 years old who had recovered from COVID-19.

The chain has TRBV5-1 and TRBJ2-1; 9 bases are shared with TRBD2. This CDR3 contains 15 residues. The junction had 4 bases not matched to a gene; V was cut back by 0 bases and J by 6 bases. The germline gives CDR1 SGHRS, CDR2 YFSETQ. The CDR3 DNA follows: TGCGCCAGCAGCTTGGTGCGCGGGAGGGGCAATGAGCAGTTCTTC. Encoded protein: CASSLVRGRGNEQFF.

The chain uses TRBV4-2 and TRBJ2-7; D is undetermined. V lost 1 base to trimming and J lost 4 bases, with 8 bases between them. From germline, CDR1 is LGHNA and CDR2 YNFKEQ. This CDR3 region has 13 residues. The CDR3: CASSQAARYEQYF. CDR3 sequence (DNA): TGTGCCAGCAGCCAAGCGGCTAGATACGAGCAGTACTTC.

The chain joins TRBV5-1 to TRBJ1-2; no clear D gene. CDR1 SGHRS and CDR2 YFSETQ come from the germline V gene. The CDR3 has 15 residues. The V and J ends lost 4 bases and 5 bases respectively, with 18 bases between them. As DNA, the CDR3 is TGCGCCAGCAGCACCCGTCTGGAGGGAGAGTATGGCTACACCTTC. Its protein product is CASSTRLEGEYGYTF.

The CDR3 protein is CASSPQGSPTLTEAFF. DNA for the CDR3: TGTGCCAGCAGCCCTCAGGGTTCCCCGACTTTAACTGAAGCTTTCTTT. This chain joins TRBV9 and TRBJ1-1; TRBD1 is a possible D gene (5 bases). The V end lost 4 bases, the J end lost 5 bases, and 21 bases lay between the germline ends. This CDR3 region has 16 residues. Germline V CDR1 and CDR2: SGDLS, YYNGEE.

This chain connects TRBV7-2 to TRBJ2-1, with TRBD2 as a possible D gene (6 bases). CDR3 length: 15 residues. Germline loops: CDR1 SGHTA, CDR2 FQGNSA. Trimming cost V 1 base and J 9 bases, with 16 bases left between them. This CDR3 is CASSLGSGLMGEQFF. In DNA, the CDR3 is TGTGCCAGCAGCTTAGGTAGCGGACTAATGGGTGAGCAGTTCTTC.

This chain connects TRBV20-1 to TRBJ2-1; no clear D. Germline CDR1 and CDR2: DFQATT and SNEGSKA (reference sequence). V lost 8 bases and J 7 bases, leaving 12 bases between the germline ends. The length of the CDR3 is 11 residues. CDR3 nucleotides: TGCAGTTACGTACGCGGAAATGAGCAGTTCTTC. This gives the protein CSYVRGNEQFF.

In this sample, this clone turned up a few times. This chain connects TRBV3-1 (or the pseudogene TRBV3-2) to TRBJ2-1; D possibly corresponds to TRBD2 (5 bases). V shed 4 bases and J shed 9 bases, with 16 bases lying between them. The germline V gene has CDR1 LGHDT and CDR2 YNNKEL (reference sequence). The CDR3 runs 14 residues. The CDR3 DNA is TGTGCCAGCAGCCTGTTATCCGGGAAGAGTGAGCAGTTCTTC. This encodes CASSLLSGKSEQFF.